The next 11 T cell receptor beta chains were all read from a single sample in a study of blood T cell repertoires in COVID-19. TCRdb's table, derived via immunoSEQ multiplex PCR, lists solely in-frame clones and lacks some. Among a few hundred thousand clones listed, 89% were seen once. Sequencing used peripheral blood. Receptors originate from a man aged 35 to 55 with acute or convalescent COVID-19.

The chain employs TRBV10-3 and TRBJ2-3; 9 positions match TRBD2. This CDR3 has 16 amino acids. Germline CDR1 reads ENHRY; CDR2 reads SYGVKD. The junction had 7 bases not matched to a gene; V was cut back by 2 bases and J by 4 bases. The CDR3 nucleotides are TGTGCCATCAGTGAGACGCTAGCGGGAATCTCAGATACGCAGTATTTT. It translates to CAISETLAGISDTQYF.

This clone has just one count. CDR3 amino acids: CATLKTSGYNEQFF. The CDR3 DNA reads as TGTGCCACCCTGAAAACTAGCGGCTACAATGAGCAGTTCTTC. The rearrangement links TRBV2 to TRBJ2-1; TRBD2 matches 8 bases. The CDR3 totals 14 residues. Losses at the gene ends were 10 bases for V and 3 bases for J; bases not matched to a gene: 8. Germline values: CDR1 SNHLY, CDR2 FYNNEI.

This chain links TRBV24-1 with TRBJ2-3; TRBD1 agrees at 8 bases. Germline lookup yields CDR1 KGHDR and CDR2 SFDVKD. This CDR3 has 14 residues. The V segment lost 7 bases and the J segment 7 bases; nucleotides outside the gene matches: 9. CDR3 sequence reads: CATRGDRPANTQYF. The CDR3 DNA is TGTGCCACCAGGGGGGACAGGCCGGCAAATACGCAGTATTTT.

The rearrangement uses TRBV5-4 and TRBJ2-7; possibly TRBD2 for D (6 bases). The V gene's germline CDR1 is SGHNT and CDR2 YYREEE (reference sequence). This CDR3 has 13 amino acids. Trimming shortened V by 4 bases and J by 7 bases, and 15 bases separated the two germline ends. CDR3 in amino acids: CASSATRGLEQYF. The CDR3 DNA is TGTGCCAGCAGCGCGACACGGGGGTTGGAGCAGTACTTC.

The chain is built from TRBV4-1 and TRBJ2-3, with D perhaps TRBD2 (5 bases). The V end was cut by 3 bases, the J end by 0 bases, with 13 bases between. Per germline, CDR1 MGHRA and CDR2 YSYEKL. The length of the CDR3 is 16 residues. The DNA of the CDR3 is TGCGCCAGCAGCCATAGACTACCTAGGAGCACAGATACGCAGTATTTT. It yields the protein CASSHRLPRSTDTQYF.

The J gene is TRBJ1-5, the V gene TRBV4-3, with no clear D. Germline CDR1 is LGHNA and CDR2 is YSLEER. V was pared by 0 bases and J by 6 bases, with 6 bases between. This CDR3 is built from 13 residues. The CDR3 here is CASSQDAVQPQHF. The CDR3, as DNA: TGCGCCAGCAGCCAAGATGCGGTTCAGCCCCAGCATTTT.

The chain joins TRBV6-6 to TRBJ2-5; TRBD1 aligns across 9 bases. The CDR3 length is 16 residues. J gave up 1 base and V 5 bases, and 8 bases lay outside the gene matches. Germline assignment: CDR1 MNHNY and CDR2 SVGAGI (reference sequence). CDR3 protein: CASSTPGQGIQETQYF. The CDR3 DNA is TGTGCCAGCAGTACCCCGGGACAGGGTATCCAAGAGACCCAGTACTTC.

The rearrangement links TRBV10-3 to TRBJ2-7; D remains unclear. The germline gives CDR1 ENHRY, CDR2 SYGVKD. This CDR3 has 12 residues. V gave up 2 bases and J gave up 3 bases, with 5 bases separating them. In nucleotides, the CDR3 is TGTGCCATCAGTGAGAGCATCTACGAGCAGTACTTC. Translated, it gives CAISESIYEQYF.

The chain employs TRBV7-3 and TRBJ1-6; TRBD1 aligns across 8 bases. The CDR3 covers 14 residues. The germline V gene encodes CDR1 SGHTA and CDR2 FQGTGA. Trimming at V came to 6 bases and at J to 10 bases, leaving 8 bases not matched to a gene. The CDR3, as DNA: TGTGCCAGCAGTTTGACAGGGGTCGGCTCACCCCTCCACTTT. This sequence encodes CASSLTGVGSPLHF. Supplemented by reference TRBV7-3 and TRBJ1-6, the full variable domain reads GAGVSQTPSNKVTEKGKYVELRCDPISGHTALYWYRQSLGQGPEFLIYFQGTGAADDSGLPNDRFFAVRPEGSVSTLKIQRTERGDSAVYLCASSLTGVGSPLHFGNGTRLTVT.

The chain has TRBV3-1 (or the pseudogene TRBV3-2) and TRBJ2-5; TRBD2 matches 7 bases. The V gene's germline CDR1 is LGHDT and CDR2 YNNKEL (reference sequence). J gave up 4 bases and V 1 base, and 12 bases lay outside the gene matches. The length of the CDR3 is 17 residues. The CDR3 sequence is CASSQGSVEGGGETQYF. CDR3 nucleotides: TGTGCCAGCAGCCAAGGAAGCGTAGAGGGCGGGGGAGAGACCCAGTACTTC.

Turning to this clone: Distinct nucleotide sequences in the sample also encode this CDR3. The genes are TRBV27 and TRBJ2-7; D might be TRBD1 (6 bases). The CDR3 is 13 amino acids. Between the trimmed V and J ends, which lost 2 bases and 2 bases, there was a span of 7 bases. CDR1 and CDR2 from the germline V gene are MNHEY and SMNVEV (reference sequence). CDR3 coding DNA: TGTGCCAGCAGTTTAGGACAGACCTACGAGCAGTACTTC. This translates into CASSLGQTYEQYF.